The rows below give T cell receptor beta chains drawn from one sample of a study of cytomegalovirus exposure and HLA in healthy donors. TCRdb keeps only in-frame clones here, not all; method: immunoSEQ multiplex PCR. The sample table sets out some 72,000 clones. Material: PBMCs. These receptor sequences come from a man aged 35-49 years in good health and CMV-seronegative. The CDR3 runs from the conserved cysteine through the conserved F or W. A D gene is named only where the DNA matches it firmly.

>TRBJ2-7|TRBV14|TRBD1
CASSQVPDRGILGEQYF
TGTGCCAGCAGCCAAGTGCCGGACAGGGGGATTTTGGGCGAGCAGTACTTC
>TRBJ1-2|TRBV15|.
CATSSTSVYGYTF
TGTGCCACCAGCAGCACTTCCGTGTATGGCTACACCTTC
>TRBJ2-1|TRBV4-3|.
CASSLKGSSYNEQFF
TGCGCCAGCAGCCTAAAGGGGTCCTCCTACAATGAGCAGTTCTTC
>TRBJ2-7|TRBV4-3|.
CASSQDWQGYEQYF
TGCGCCAGCAGCCAAGACTGGCAGGGTTACGAGCAGTACTTC
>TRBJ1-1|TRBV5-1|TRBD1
CASSSTGGTEAFF
TGCGCCAGCAGCTCAACAGGGGGCACTGAAGCTTTCTTT
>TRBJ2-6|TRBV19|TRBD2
CASSITGRAGANVLTF
TGTGCCAGTAGTATTACCGGGAGGGCCGGGGCCAACGTCCTGACTTTC
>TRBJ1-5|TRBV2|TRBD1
CASSKGVTGGMDQPQHF
TGTGCCAGCAGTAAAGGGGTGACAGGGGGTATGGATCAGCCCCAGCATTTT
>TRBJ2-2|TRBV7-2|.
CASSGGLSGTGELFF
TGTGCCAGCAGCGGCGGGCTATCTGGTACCGGGGAGCTGTTTTTT
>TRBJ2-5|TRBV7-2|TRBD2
CASSLDGLAGGQETQYF
TGTGCCAGCAGCTTAGACGGACTAGCGGGGGGGCAAGAGACCCAGTACTTC
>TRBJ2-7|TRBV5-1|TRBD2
CASSLDGGEQYF
TGCGCCAGCAGCTTGGACGGGGGGGAGCAGTACTTC
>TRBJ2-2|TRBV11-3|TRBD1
CASRQTGGTGELFF
TGTGCCAGCAGACAGACAGGGGGAACCGGGGAGCTGTTTTTT
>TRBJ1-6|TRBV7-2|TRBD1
CASSSRTGPNSPLHF
TGTGCCAGCAGCTCACGGACAGGGCCTAATTCACCCCTCCACTTT
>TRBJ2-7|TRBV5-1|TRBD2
CASSLAVASGSGSYEQYF
TGCGCCAGCAGCTTGGCCGTCGCTAGCGGGAGTGGGTCCTACGAGCAGTACTTC
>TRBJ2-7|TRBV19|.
CASSISGRRDAQYF
TGTGCCAGTAGTATTAGTGGTAGGAGGGATGCGCAGTACTTC
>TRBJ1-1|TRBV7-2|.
CASSRIMAENTEAFF
TGTGCCAGCAGCCGAATAATGGCGGAGAACACTGAAGCTTTCTTT
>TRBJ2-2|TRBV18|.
CASSPREKNTGELFF
TGTGCCAGCTCACCCCGGGAGAAAAACACCGGGGAGCTGTTTTTT
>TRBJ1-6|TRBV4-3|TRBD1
CASSQEGQGGNSPLHF
TGCGCCAGCAGCCAAGAAGGACAGGGTGGAAATTCACCCCTCCACTTT
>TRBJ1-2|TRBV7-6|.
CASTPYGGAYYGYTF
TGTGCCAGCACTCCTTATGGGGGGGCCTACTATGGCTACACCTTC